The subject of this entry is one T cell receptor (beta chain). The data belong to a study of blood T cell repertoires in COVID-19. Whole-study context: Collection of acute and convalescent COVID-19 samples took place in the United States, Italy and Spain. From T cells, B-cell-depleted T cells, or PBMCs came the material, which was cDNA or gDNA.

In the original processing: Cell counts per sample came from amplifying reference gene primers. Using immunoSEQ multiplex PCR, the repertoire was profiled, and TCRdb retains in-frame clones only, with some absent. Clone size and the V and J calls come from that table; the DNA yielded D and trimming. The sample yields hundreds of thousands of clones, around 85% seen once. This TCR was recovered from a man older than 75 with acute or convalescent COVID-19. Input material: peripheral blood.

DNA of the CDR3: TGTGCCAGCAGCGCAACAGGGGGGGGTATTCAGCCCCAGCATTTT. It codes for CASSATGGGIQPQHF. The rearrangement joins TRBV7-6 to TRBJ1-5, with 8 bases fitting TRBD1. The V gene's germline CDR1 is SGHVS and CDR2 FNYEAQ. There are 15 residues in the CDR3. V gave up 5 bases and J gave up 6 bases; unmatched junction bases: 9.